The next 20 T cell receptor beta chains were all read from a single sample in a study of T cell responses to AZD1222 COVID-19 vaccine (dated by TCRdb to about 2021). This specimen's time point label, interpreted: baseline before first vaccination. Libraries came from the immunoSEQ multiplex PCR assay. In its TCRdb copy, this immuneACCESS table keeps in-frame sequences only and misses some clones. Where compared with another copy, unresolved V genes explain less than half of these, and the others have no known cause. For this sample the table gives about 110,000 clones, of which about nine tenths were detected only once. In total, the top ten clones hold around 4.5% of the sample. The sample in question was peripheral blood, obtained on day 0 of AZD1222 vaccination. The receptors were sampled from an adult in good health.

This chain connects TRBV5-4 to TRBJ2-2; D not certain. Germline CDR1 SGHNT, CDR2 YYREEE (reference sequence). CDR3 length: 13 amino acids. Deletions cut 0 bases from V and 7 bases from J, with 7 bases between. CDR3 amino acids: CASSLVGYGELFF. CDR3 DNA sequence: TGTGCCAGCAGCTTGGTAGGGTACGGGGAGCTGTTTTTT. Full variable domain (missing parts from reference TRBV5-4 and TRBJ2-2): ETGVTQSPTHLIKTRGQQVTLRCSSQSGHNTVSWYQQALGQGPQFIFQYYREEENGRGNFPPRFSGLQFPNYSSELNVNALELDDSALYLCASSLVGYGELFFGEGSRLTVL.

This clone was picked up one time. The V and J genes are TRBV19 and TRBJ2-7, with TRBD2 as a possible D gene (5 bases). In germline, CDR1 is LNHDA, CDR2 SQIVND (reference sequence). The CDR3 has 11 amino acids. V gave up 9 bases and J gave up 2 bases, with 8 bases separating them. DNA for the CDR3: TGTGCCAGCGGGGTACCCTACGAGCAGTACTTC. This gives the protein CASGVPYEQYF.

The rearrangement uses TRBV9 and TRBJ2-7; no clear D gene. Trimming shortened V by 0 bases and J by 0 bases, and 4 bases separated the two germline ends. The CDR3 runs to 13 residues. The germline V gene has CDR1 SGDLS and CDR2 YYNGEE. CDR3 coding DNA: TGTGCCAGCAGCGTAGGAAGCTCCTACGAGCAGTACTTC. Translated, it gives CASSVGSSYEQYF.

The gene calls are TRBV28 and TRBJ1-1, with D possibly matching TRBD1 (6 bases). This CDR3 is built from 15 residues. The V gene's germline CDR1 is MDHEN and CDR2 SYDVKM. V was shortened by 5 bases and J by 1 base, with 14 bases between the two germline ends. The CDR3, as DNA: TGTGCCAGCAGTCCCCTCGACAGGTGGAACACTGAAGCTTTCTTT. Residues: CASSPLDRWNTEAFF.

The rearrangement links TRBV7-9 to TRBJ1-4, with 10 bases matching TRBD1. Germline V CDR1 and CDR2: SEHNR, FQNEAQ (reference sequence). V was pared by 3 bases and J by 17 bases, with 9 bases of the junction left unmatched. The CDR3 sequence is 13 residues long. CDR3 nucleotide sequence: TGTGCCAGCAGCTTCGGACAGGGGGGAATCTTATTTTTT. Residues: CASSFGQGGILFF. Using reference TRBV7-9 and TRBJ1-4 for the parts outside the CDR3, the full variable domain is DTGVSQNPRHKITKRGQNVTFRCDPISEHNRLYWYRQTLGQGPEFLTYFQNEAQLEKSRLLSDRFSAERPKGSFSTLEIQRTEQGDSAMYLCASSFGQGGILFFGSGTQLSVL.

CDR3 residues: CASSDRGNYEQYF. The CDR3 DNA reads as TGTGCCAGCAGCGACAGGGGGAACTACGAGCAGTACTTC. V usage is TRBV27 and J usage is TRBJ2-7, with 9 bases matching TRBD1. The CDR3 consists of 13 residues. J was trimmed by 3 bases and V by 6 bases; bases with no gene match: 3. Germline lookup yields CDR1 MNHEY and CDR2 SMNVEV (reference sequence).

This clone has more than one count but fewer than ten. V usage is TRBV7-2 and J usage is TRBJ1-6; D gene uncertain. The germline CDR1 and CDR2 sequences are SGHTA and FQGNSA. The V and J ends lost 4 bases and 7 bases respectively, with 14 bases between them. The CDR3 totals 15 residues. The CDR3 DNA sequence: TGTGCCAGCAGCTCCTCCACCGTCCCAAATTCACCCCTCCACTTT. It codes for CASSSSTVPNSPLHF.

The rearrangement links TRBV6-2 or TRBV6-3 to TRBJ2-2, with 8 positions matching TRBD2. Germline V gene data show CDR1 as MNHEY and CDR2 as SVGEGT. With V trimmed by 5 bases and J by 4 bases, 12 bases remained unmatched. This CDR3 contains 17 residues. As DNA, the CDR3 is TGTGCCAGCAGTACCCCGAAAGGACTAGCCCGCACCGGGGAGCTGTTTTTT. This gives the protein CASSTPKGLARTGELFF.

The genes are TRBV5-5 and TRBJ1-6; 7 bases are a match to TRBD1. This CDR3 region has 14 residues. Looked up from germline, CDR1 is SGHKS and CDR2 is YYEKEE (reference sequence). Trimming removed 4 bases from V and 7 bases from J; junction bases left unmatched: 5. The CDR3 DNA follows: TGTGCCAGCAGCAAGACAGGGTTGAATTCACCCCTCCACTTT. Encoded protein: CASSKTGLNSPLHF.

The J gene is TRBJ2-1, the V gene TRBV7-9, with 10 bases lining up with TRBD2. The CDR3 runs to 18 residues. In germline, CDR1 is SEHNR, CDR2 FQNEAQ (reference sequence). The V and J ends lost 5 bases and 2 bases, in that order; junction bases with no gene match: 12. In nucleotides, the CDR3 is TGTGCCAGCAGCCACAACCGGGGGCTAGCGGGAGCCTACAATGAGCAGTTCTTC. Protein sequence: CASSHNRGLAGAYNEQFF.

V usage is TRBV12-5 and J usage is TRBJ1-1; D unresolved. The germline CDR1 and CDR2 sequences are LGHNT and FRNRAP. The CDR3 consists of 14 residues. Trimming removed 0 bases from V and 0 bases from J, with 5 bases in between. CDR3 region: CASGLVDMNTEAFF. For the CDR3, the DNA is TGTGCTAGTGGTTTGGTAGATATGAACACTGAAGCTTTCTTT.

This rearrangement joins TRBV23-1 to TRBJ2-7; 8 bases match TRBD2. Being an ORF, TRBV23-1 has a function that is uncertain. The CDR3 loop spans 15 amino acids. The J segment lost 3 bases and the V segment lost 3 bases, leaving 7 bases of the junction unmatched. The CDR3 is CASSQGTGGDYEQYF. The CDR3 DNA reads as TGCGCCAGCAGTCAGGGGACCGGGGGGGACTACGAGCAGTACTTC.

The J gene is TRBJ1-6, the V gene TRBV6-2 or TRBV6-3; 9 bases are a match to TRBD1. CDR1 MNHEY and CDR2 SVGEGT come from the germline V gene. The CDR3 is 17 residues long. V trimming: 5 bases; J trimming: 0 bases; junction bases outside the gene matches: 5. The CDR3 coding sequence is TGTGCCAGCAGTCTACAACAGGGGGCCTCCTATAATTCACCCCTCCACTTT. This translates into CASSLQQGASYNSPLHF.

The chain has TRBV29-1 and TRBJ2-7; 8 bases line up with TRBD1. This CDR3 region has 15 residues. Germline lookup yields CDR1 SQVTM and CDR2 ANQGSEA. Trimming removed 1 base from V and 0 bases from J; junction bases left unmatched: 5. CDR3 amino acids: CSVEGGDRSSYEQYF. The CDR3 region has the DNA TGCAGCGTTGAAGGTGGGGACAGGAGCTCCTACGAGCAGTACTTC.

The V gene is TRBV6-2 or TRBV6-3, the J gene TRBJ1-1, with D tentatively TRBD1 (5 bases). V lost 2 bases and J 4 bases, leaving 17 bases between the germline ends. Looked up from germline, CDR1 is MNHEY and CDR2 is SVGEGT. The CDR3 covers 16 residues. The CDR3 here is CASSYDLGPEFTEAFF. DNA of the CDR3: TGTGCCAGCAGTTACGACCTGGGACCCGAGTTCACTGAAGCTTTCTTT.

V gene TRBV6-4 combines with J gene TRBJ1-2, with D perhaps TRBD1 (6 bases). Trimming cost V 4 bases and J 5 bases, with 20 bases left between them. The germline gives CDR1 MRHNA, CDR2 SNTAGT. The CDR3 spans 16 residues. The CDR3: CASSGDRDNHWYGYTF. The CDR3 DNA follows: TGTGCCAGCAGTGGTGACCGGGACAACCACTGGTATGGCTACACCTTC.

The rearrangement links TRBV3-1 (or the pseudogene TRBV3-2) to TRBJ1-5; 8 nucleotides align to TRBD1. Germline CDR1 LGHDT, CDR2 YNNKEL (reference sequence). The CDR3 has 18 residues. V was clipped by 3 bases and J by 3 bases; unmatched bases: 13. As DNA, the CDR3 is TGTGCCAGCAGCCAGTCCGGGACAGGCTCTCGGCCCAATCAGCCCCAGCATTTT. Translated, it gives CASSQSGTGSRPNQPQHF.

J is TRBJ1-1 and V is TRBV19; D uncertain. Per germline, CDR1 LNHDA and CDR2 SQIVND (reference sequence). This CDR3 is 15 amino acids long. With 7 bases removed from V and 1 base from J, the gap between germline ends came to 16 bases. CDR3 bases: TGTGCCAGTATCATCAAGCCAGGAGCGAACACTGAAGCTTTCTTT. Encoded protein: CASIIKPGANTEAFF.

The chain combines TRBV3-1 (or the pseudogene TRBV3-2) with TRBJ1-2; tentatively, D is TRBD1 (5 bases). The V gene lost 2 bases and the J gene lost 8 bases, with 12 bases spanning the gap. CDR1 LGHDT and CDR2 YNNKEL come from the germline V gene (reference sequence). The length of the CDR3 is 13 residues. In DNA, the CDR3 is TGTGCCAGCAGCCAACGCACAGGTGGAGGCTACACCTTC. It is translated as CASSQRTGGGYTF.

The chain uses TRBV7-9 and TRBJ1-2; 9 bases map to TRBD1. The CDR3 length is 16 residues. Trimming took 7 bases from V and 5 from J; bases not matched to a gene: 14. CDR1 is SEHNR, CDR2 FQNEAQ, per germline (reference sequence). CDR3 protein: CASTRNAGQGIYGYTF. CDR3 nucleotide sequence: TGTGCCAGCACTCGTAATGCGGGACAGGGTATATATGGCTACACCTTC. The entire variable domain, with the rest obtained from reference TRBV7-9 and TRBJ1-2, is as follows: DTGVSQNPRHKITKRGQNVTFRCDPISEHNRLYWYRQTLGQGPEFLTYFQNEAQLEKSRLLSDRFSAERPKGSFSTLEIQRTEQGDSAMYLCASTRNAGQGIYGYTFGSGTRLTVV.